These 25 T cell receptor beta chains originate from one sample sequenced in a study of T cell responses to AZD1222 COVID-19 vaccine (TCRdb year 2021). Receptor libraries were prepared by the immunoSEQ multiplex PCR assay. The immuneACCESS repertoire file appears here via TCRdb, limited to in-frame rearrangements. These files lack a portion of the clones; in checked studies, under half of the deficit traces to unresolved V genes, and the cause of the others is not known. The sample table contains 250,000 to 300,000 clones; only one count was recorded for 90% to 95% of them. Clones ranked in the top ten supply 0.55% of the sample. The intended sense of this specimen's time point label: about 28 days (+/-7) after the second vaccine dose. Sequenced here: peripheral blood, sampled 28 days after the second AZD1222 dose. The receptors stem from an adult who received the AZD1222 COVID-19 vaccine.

The CDR3 coding sequence is TGTGCCAGCAGTTACTCGTTCCAGGGGGCTCGACAGCCCCAGCATTTT. Translation gives CASSYSFQGARQPQHF. The chain uses TRBV6-2 or TRBV6-3 and TRBJ1-5; 8 positions match TRBD1. The CDR3 spans 16 residues. Trimming removed 0 bases from V and 7 bases from J; junction bases left unmatched: 8. CDR1 and CDR2 (germline): MNHEY, SVGEGT.

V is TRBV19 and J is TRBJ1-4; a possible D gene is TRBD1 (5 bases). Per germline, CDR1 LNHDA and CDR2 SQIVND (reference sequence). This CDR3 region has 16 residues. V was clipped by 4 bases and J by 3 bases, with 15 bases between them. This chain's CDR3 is CASSTRDSKANEKLFF. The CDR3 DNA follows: TGTGCCAGTAGTACCCGGGACTCGAAGGCTAATGAAAAACTGTTTTTT. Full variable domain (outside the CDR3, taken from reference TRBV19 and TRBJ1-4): DGGITQSPKYLFRKEGQNVTLSCEQNLNHDAMYWYRQDPGQGLRLIYYSQIVNDFQKGDIAEGYSVSREKKESFPLTVTSAQKNPTAFYLCASSTRDSKANEKLFFGSGTQLSVL.

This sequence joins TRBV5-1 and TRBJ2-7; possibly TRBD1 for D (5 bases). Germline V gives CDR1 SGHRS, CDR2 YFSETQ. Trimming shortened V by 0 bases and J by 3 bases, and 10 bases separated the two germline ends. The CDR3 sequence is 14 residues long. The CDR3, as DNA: TGCGCCAGCAGCTTGGAGACAGCCAGCTACGAGCAGTACTTC. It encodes CASSLETASYEQYF. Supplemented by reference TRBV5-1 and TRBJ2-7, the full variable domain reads KAGVTQTPRYLIKTRGQQVTLSCSPISGHRSVSWYQQTPGQGLQFLFEYFSETQRNKGNFPGRFSGRQFSNSRSEMNVSTLELGDSALYLCASSLETASYEQYFGPGTRLTVT.

This CDR3 is CASSSRINYGYTF. DNA of the CDR3: TGTGCCAGCAGCTCGAGAATAAACTATGGCTACACCTTC. The chain links TRBV7-2 to TRBJ1-2, with D hard to call. Looked up from germline, CDR1 is SGHTA and CDR2 is FQGNSA. The CDR3 has 13 amino acids. Trimming took off 4 bases at V and 2 bases at J, with 8 bases between the two ends.

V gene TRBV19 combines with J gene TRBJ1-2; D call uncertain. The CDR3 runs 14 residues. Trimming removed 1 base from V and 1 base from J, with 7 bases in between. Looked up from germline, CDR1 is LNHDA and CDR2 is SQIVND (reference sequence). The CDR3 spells CASSIAALNYGYTF. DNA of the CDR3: TGTGCCAGTAGTATAGCGGCTCTTAACTATGGCTACACCTTC.

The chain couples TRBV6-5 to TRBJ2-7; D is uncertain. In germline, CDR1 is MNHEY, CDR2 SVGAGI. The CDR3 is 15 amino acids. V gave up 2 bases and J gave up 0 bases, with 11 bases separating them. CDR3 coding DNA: TGTGCCAGCAGTTACCCTGAAGTGAGCTCCTACGAGCAGTACTTC. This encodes CASSYPEVSSYEQYF.

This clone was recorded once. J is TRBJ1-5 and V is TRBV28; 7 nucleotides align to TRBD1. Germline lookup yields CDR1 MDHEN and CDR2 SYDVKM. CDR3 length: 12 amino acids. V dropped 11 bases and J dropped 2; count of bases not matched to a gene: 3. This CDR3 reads CAGQGGNQPQHF. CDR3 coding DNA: TGTGCCGGTCAGGGGGGCAATCAGCCCCAGCATTTT. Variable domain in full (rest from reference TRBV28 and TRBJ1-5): DVKVTQSSRYLVKRTGEKVFLECVQDMDHENMFWYRQDPGLGLRLIYFSYDVKMKEKGDIPEGYSVSREKKERFSLILESASTNQTSMYLCAGQGGNQPQHFGDGTRLSIL.

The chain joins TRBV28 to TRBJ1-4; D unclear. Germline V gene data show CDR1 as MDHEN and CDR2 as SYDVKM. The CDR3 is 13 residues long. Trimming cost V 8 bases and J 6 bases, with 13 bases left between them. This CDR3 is CASRPVMDEKLFF. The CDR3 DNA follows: TGTGCCAGCCGACCGGTTATGGATGAAAAACTGTTTTTT.

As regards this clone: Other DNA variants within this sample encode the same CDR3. The DNA for the CDR3 is TGCGCCAGCAGCCCCACGGGGGACTATGGCTACACCTTC. Its protein is CASSPTGDYGYTF. The V gene is TRBV5-1, the J gene TRBJ1-2; the D gene is possibly TRBD1 (5 bases). The germline V gene has CDR1 SGHRS and CDR2 YFSETQ. CDR3 length: 13 amino acids. The ends were cut back, 4 bases at V and 3 bases at J, with 10 bases in the middle.

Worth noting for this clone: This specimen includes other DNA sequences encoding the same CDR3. The CDR3 DNA reads TGTGCCAGCAGCGAACGCTACGAGCAGTACTTC. Residues: CASSERYEQYF. V usage is TRBV2 and J usage is TRBJ2-7; no clear D gene. The CDR3 is 11 residues long. Germline V gives CDR1 SNHLY, CDR2 FYNNEI. The V and J ends lost 6 bases and 3 bases respectively, with 6 bases between them.

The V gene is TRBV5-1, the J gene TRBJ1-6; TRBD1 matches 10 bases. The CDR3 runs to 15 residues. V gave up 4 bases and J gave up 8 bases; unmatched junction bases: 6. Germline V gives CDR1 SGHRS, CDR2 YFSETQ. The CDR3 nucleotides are TGCGCCAGCAGCCGGGTCGGGACAGGGGATTCACCCCTCCACTTT. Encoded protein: CASSRVGTGDSPLHF.

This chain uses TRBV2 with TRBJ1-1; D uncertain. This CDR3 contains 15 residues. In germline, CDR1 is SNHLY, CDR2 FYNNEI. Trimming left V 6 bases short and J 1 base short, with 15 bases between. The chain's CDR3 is CASSAVGPENTEAFF. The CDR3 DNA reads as TGTGCCAGCAGCGCCGTAGGGCCGGAGAACACTGAAGCTTTCTTT.

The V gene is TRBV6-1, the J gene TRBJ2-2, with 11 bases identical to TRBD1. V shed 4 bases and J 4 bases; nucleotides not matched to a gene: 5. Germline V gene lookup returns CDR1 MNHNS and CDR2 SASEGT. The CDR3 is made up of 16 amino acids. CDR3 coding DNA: TGTGCCAGCAGTGCTAGGACAGGGGGCTTCACCGGGGAGCTGTTTTTT. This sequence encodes CASSARTGGFTGELFF.

The CDR3 sequence is CSVGGPGGYGYTF. The CDR3 DNA is TGCAGCGTTGGGGGTCCGGGAGGCTATGGCTACACCTTC. This chain links TRBV29-1 with TRBJ1-2; D unclear. CDR3 length: 13 amino acids. Germline V gene data show CDR1 as SQVTM and CDR2 as ANQGSEA. V lost 4 bases to trimming and J lost 4 bases, with 13 bases between them.

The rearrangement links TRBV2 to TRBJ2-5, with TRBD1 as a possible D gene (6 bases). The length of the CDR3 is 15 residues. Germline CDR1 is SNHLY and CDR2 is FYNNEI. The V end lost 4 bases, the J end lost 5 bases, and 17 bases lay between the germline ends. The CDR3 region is CASSARTPRGETQYF. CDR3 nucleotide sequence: TGTGCCAGCAGTGCTAGGACACCTAGGGGGGAGACCCAGTACTTC. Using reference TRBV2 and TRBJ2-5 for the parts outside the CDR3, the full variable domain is EPEVTQTPSHQVTQMGQEVILRCVPISNHLYFYWYRQILGQKVEFLVSFYNNEISEKSEIFDDQFSVERPDGSNFTLKIRSTKLEDSAMYFCASSARTPRGETQYFGPGTRLLVL.

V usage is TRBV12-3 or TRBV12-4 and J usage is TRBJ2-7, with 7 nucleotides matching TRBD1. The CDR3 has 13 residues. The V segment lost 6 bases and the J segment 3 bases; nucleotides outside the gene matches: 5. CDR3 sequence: CASRKGQDYEQYF. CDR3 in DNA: TGTGCCAGCAGGAAAGGACAGGACTACGAGCAGTACTTC.

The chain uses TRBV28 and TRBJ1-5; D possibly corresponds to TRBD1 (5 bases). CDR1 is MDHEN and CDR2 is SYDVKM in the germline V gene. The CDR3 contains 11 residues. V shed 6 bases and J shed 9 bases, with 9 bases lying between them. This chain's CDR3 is CASRGEGPQHF. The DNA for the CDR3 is TGTGCCAGCAGAGGGGAAGGGCCCCAGCATTTT.

As DNA, the CDR3 is TGCGCCAGCAGCTTGCCAGGAGACTATGGCTACACCTTC. This translates into CASSLPGDYGYTF. This chain connects TRBV5-1 to TRBJ1-2; D not certain. Deletions cut 1 base from V and 3 bases from J, with 7 bases between. Germline values: CDR1 SGHRS, CDR2 YFSETQ. CDR3 length: 13 residues. The full variable domain, rest sourced from reference TRBV5-1 and TRBJ1-2, is KAGVTQTPRYLIKTRGQQVTLSCSPISGHRSVSWYQQTPGQGLQFLFEYFSETQRNKGNFPGRFSGRQFSNSRSEMNVSTLELGDSALYLCASSLPGDYGYTFGSGTRLTVV.

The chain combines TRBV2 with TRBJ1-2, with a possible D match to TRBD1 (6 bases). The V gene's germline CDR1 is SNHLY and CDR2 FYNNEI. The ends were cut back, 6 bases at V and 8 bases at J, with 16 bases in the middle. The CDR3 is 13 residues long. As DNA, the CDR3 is TGTGCCAGCAGCCCTTCAGGGGTCGTGGGCTACACCTTC. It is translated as CASSPSGVVGYTF. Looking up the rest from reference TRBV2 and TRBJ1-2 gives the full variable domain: EPEVTQTPSHQVTQMGQEVILRCVPISNHLYFYWYRQILGQKVEFLVSFYNNEISEKSEIFDDQFSVERPDGSNFTLKIRSTKLEDSAMYFCASSPSGVVGYTFGSGTRLTVV.

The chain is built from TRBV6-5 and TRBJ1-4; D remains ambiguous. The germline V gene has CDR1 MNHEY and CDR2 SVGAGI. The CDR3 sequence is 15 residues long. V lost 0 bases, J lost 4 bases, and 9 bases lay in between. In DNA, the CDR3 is TGTGCCAGCAGTTACTCAAGAGGGTTTAATGAAAAACTGTTTTTT. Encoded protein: CASSYSRGFNEKLFF.

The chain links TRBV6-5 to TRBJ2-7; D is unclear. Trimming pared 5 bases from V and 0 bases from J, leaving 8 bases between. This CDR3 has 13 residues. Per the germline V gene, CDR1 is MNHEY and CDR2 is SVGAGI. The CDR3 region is CASSLAHSYEQYF. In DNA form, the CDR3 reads TGTGCCAGCAGTCTCGCCCACTCCTACGAGCAGTACTTC.

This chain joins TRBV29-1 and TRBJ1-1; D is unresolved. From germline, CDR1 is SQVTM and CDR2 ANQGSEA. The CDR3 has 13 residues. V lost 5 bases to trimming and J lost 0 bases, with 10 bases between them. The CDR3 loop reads CSVSRVLNTEAFF. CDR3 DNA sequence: TGCAGCGTTTCAAGGGTCTTGAACACTGAAGCTTTCTTT.

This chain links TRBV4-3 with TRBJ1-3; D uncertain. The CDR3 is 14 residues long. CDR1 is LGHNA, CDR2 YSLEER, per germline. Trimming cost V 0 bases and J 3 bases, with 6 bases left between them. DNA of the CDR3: TGCGCCAGCAGCCAAGATGCACTTGGAAACACCATATATTTT. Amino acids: CASSQDALGNTIYF.

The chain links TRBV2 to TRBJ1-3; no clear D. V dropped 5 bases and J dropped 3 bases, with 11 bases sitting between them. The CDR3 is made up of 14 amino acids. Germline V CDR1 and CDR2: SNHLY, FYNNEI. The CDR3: CASSNLGSGNTIYF. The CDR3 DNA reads TGTGCCAGCAGTAACTTAGGGAGTGGAAACACCATATATTTT.

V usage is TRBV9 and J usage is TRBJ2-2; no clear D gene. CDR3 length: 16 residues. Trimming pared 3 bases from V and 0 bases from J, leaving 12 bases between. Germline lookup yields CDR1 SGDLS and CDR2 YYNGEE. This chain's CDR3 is CASSASPRPNTGELFF. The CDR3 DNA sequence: TGTGCCAGCAGCGCATCCCCTAGGCCGAACACCGGGGAGCTGTTTTTT.